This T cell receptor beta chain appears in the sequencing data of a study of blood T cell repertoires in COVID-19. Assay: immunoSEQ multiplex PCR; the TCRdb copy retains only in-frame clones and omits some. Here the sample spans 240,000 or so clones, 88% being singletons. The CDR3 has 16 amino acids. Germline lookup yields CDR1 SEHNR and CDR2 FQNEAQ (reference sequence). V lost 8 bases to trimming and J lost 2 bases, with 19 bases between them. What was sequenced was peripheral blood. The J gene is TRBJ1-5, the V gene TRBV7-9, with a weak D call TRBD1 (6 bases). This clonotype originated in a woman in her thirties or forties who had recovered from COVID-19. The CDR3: CASATRNRDRNQPQHF. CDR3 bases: TGTGCCAGCGCCACCCGAAACAGGGACCGCAATCAGCCCCAGCATTTT.